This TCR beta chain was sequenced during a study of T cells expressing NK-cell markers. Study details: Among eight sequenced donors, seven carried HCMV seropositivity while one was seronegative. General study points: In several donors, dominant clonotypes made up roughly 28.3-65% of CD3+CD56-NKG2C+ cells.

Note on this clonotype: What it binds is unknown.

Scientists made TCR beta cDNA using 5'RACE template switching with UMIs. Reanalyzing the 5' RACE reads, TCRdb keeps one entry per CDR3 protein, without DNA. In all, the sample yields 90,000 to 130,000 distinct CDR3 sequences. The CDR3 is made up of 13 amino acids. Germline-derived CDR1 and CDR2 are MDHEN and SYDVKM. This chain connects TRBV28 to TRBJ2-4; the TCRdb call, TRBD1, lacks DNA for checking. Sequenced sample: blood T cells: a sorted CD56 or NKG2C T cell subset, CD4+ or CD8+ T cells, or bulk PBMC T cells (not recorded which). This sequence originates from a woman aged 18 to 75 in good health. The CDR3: CASSPRTENIQYF.